Shown below are 27 T cell receptor beta chains from a single sample sequenced in a study of T cell repertoires in cytomegalovirus infection. Antigen specificity for these receptors is unknown. From the reads, TCRdb called clonotypes with MiXCR, one entry per CDR3 protein. This table holds about 920,000 distinct CDR3 sequences, 30% to 40% found once. Sequenced material: cultured CD8+ T cells from PBMCs, taken from culture after CMV antigen stimulation. The receptor source for this set is a human donor in good health (CMV status not recorded). Some clones in this sample may be carry-over from other donors' samples.

This clonotype was seen a handful of times. This sequence joins TRBV5-6 and TRBJ2-1; D could derive from TRBD1 or TRBD2 (5 bases each). Germline lookup yields CDR1 SGHDT and CDR2 YYEEEE. The CDR3 consists of 11 residues. The V and J ends lost 6 bases and 6 bases respectively, with 7 bases between them. The CDR3 is CASTGANEQFF. CDR3 DNA: TGTGCCAGCACCGGGGCCAATGAGCAGTTCTTC. The full variable domain, in which reference TRBV5-6 and TRBJ2-1 provide the parts outside the CDR3, is DAGVTQSPTHLIKTRGQQVTLRCSPKSGHDTVSWYQQALGQGPQFIFQYYEEEERQRGNFPDRFSGHQFPNYSSELNVNALLLGDSALYLCASTGANEQFFGPGTRLTVL.

The chain carries TRBV6-1 and TRBJ2-7, with 7 bases identical to TRBD1. CDR3 length equals 15 residues. The V gene's germline CDR1 is MNHNS and CDR2 SASEGT. V trimming: 5 bases; J trimming: 0 bases; junction bases outside the gene matches: 7. In nucleotides, the CDR3 is TGTGCCAGCAGTCTAGACAGGGAGAGCTCCTACGAGCAGTACGTC. This sequence encodes CASSLDRESSYEQYV.

The chain links TRBV7-2 to TRBJ1-5; D is undetermined. The CDR3 consists of 15 residues. Germline CDR1 is SGHTA and CDR2 is FQGNSA. The ends were cut back, 5 bases at V and 0 bases at J, with 11 bases in the middle. The CDR3 DNA reads as TGTGCCAGCAGCCACTGGGGAAGTAGCAATCAGCCCCAGCATTTT. Translating gives CASSHWGSSNQPQHF.

The chain couples TRBV6-6 to TRBJ1-1; D is undetermined. V lost 0 bases to trimming and J lost 7 bases, with 9 bases between them. The CDR3 length is 13 residues. Looked up from germline, CDR1 is MNHNY and CDR2 is SVGAGI (reference sequence). DNA of the CDR3: TGTGCCAGCAGTTACTCGAAGTGGGGTGAAGCTTTCTTT. It yields the protein CASSYSKWGEAFF.

In this sample, this clonotype turned up a few times. This chain uses TRBV10-3 with TRBJ2-7, with 7 bases that match TRBD1. Trimming cost V 2 bases and J 3 bases; bases outside gene matches: 1. Germline values: CDR1 ENHRY, CDR2 SYGVKD. This CDR3 contains 13 residues. The CDR3 DNA reads as TGTGCCATCAGTGAGGACAGGGACTACGAGCAGTACTTC. Its protein product is CAISEDRDYEQYF.

This clonotype was counted ten times or more. This sequence joins TRBV7-2 and TRBJ2-1; 11 bases align to TRBD2. Germline trimming cut 1 base from V and 8 bases from J; bases unmatched to any gene: 4. The CDR3 runs to 15 residues. Germline CDR1 and CDR2: SGHTA and FQGNSA. Here the CDR3 reads CASSLEPSGGYEQFF. In nucleotides, the CDR3 is TGTGCCAGCAGCTTAGAGCCTAGCGGGGGGTATGAGCAGTTCTTC.

This clonotype was detected only once. This chain connects TRBV6-2 or TRBV6-3 to TRBJ2-3; a possible D gene is TRBD1 (7 bases). There are 16 residues in the CDR3. Germline V gene sequence: CDR1 MNHEY, CDR2 SVGEGT. V gave up 0 bases and J gave up 2 bases, with 12 bases separating them. CDR3 region: CASSYSAGQPTDTQYF. CDR3 bases: TGTGCCAGCAGTTACTCGGCGGGACAGCCCACAGATACGCAGTATTTT.

The CDR3 DNA reads TGCGCCAGCAGCCTGGGGGGACAGGACTTCTATGGCTACACCTTC. This translates into CASSLGGQDFYGYTF. V is TRBV5-1 and J is TRBJ1-2, with 8 nucleotides matching TRBD1. The CDR3 covers 15 residues. Germline CDR1 is SGHRS and CDR2 is YFSETQ. With V trimmed by 4 bases and J by 4 bases, 9 bases remained unmatched.

This clonotype appeared many times. This chain connects TRBV7-6 to TRBJ2-7; 11 nucleotides agree with TRBD2. J lost 5 bases, V lost 3 bases, and 3 bases had no gene match. The CDR3 loop spans 14 amino acids. The germline gives CDR1 SGHVS, CDR2 FNYEAQ. The CDR3 DNA sequence: TGTGCCAGCAGCTTGGGTAGCGGGGGGGACGAGCAGTACTTC. Its translation is CASSLGSGGDEQYF. The full variable domain, completed using reference TRBV7-6 and TRBJ2-7, is GAGVSQSPRYKVTKRGQDVALRCDPISGHVSLYWYRQALGQGPEFLTYFNYEAQQDKSGLPNDRFSAERPEGSISTLTIQRTEQRDSAMYRCASSLGSGGDEQYFGPGTRLTVT.

This clonotype was recorded many times. This chain connects TRBV7-6 to TRBJ1-6; D gene ambiguous. The V gene lost 2 bases and the J gene lost 8 bases, with 13 bases spanning the gap. The germline gives CDR1 SGHVS, CDR2 FNYEAQ. This CDR3 region has 15 residues. CDR3 DNA: TGTGCCAGCAGCTTACGGGCCTCAGCGGATTCACCCCTCCACTTT. This encodes CASSLRASADSPLHF. The full variable domain, its missing parts supplied by reference TRBV7-6 and TRBJ1-6, is GAGVSQSPRYKVTKRGQDVALRCDPISGHVSLYWYRQALGQGPEFLTYFNYEAQQDKSGLPNDRFSAERPEGSISTLTIQRTEQRDSAMYRCASSLRASADSPLHFGNGTRLTVT.

In this sample, this clonotype turned up a few times. The chain is built from TRBV2 and TRBJ1-5, with D possibly matching TRBD1 (6 bases). V lost 1 base and J lost 4, with 8 bases in between. The CDR3 extends over 14 amino acids. Per germline, CDR1 SNHLY and CDR2 FYNNEI. CDR3 sequence reads: CASSEGGLNQPQHF. The CDR3 DNA reads TGTGCCAGCAGTGAAGGGGGGCTTAATCAGCCCCAGCATTTT. Combining the CDR3 with reference TRBV2 and TRBJ1-5 gives the whole variable domain EPEVTQTPSHQVTQMGQEVILRCVPISNHLYFYWYRQILGQKVEFLVSFYNNEISEKSEIFDDQFSVERPDGSNFTLKIRSTKLEDSAMYFCASSEGGLNQPQHFGDGTRLSIL.

The chain joins TRBV27 to TRBJ2-2; either TRBD1 or TRBD2 may fit D (5 bases each). Germline-derived CDR1 and CDR2 are MNHEY and SMNVEV (reference sequence). The CDR3 contains 17 residues. Trimming removed 4 bases from V and 3 bases from J, with 18 bases in between. This CDR3 is CASSSLRALGDTGELFF. The CDR3 nucleotides read TGTGCCAGCAGTTCCCTCAGAGCTCTGGGGGACACCGGGGAGCTGTTTTTT.

The CDR3 here is CASSLASGAGNEQFF. CDR3 sequence (DNA): TGTGCCAGCAGCTTGGCAAGCGGGGCTGGTAATGAGCAGTTCTTC. V and J are TRBV5-4 and TRBJ2-1, with TRBD2 identical over 7 bases. Germline CDR1 and CDR2: SGHNT and YYREEE (reference sequence). The CDR3 has 15 amino acids. V dropped 0 bases and J dropped 7; count of bases not matched to a gene: 7.

The J gene is TRBJ1-2, the V gene TRBV4-1, with TRBD1 matching 7 bases. Trimming took 3 bases from V and 5 from J; bases not matched to a gene: 9. This CDR3 has 15 amino acids. Germline assignment: CDR1 MGHRA and CDR2 YSYEKL. CDR3 in amino acids: CASSHRQGPLYGYTF. For the CDR3, the DNA is TGCGCCAGCAGCCACCGACAGGGACCGCTTTATGGCTACACCTTC.

This sequence joins TRBV4-2 and TRBJ2-1, with D maybe TRBD2 (5 bases). This CDR3 has 15 residues. Trimming pared 4 bases from V and 4 bases from J, leaving 14 bases between. The V gene's germline CDR1 is LGHNA and CDR2 YNFKEQ. In nucleotides, the CDR3 is TGTGCCAGCAGCCCAGGACTGGACCCTTACAATGAGCAGTTCTTC. This gives the protein CASSPGLDPYNEQFF.

The CDR3 sequence is CASSETAIEQFF. Written as DNA, the CDR3 is TGTGCCAGCAGCGAAACGGCCATTGAGCAGTTCTTC. The chain links TRBV7-6 to TRBJ2-1; D call uncertain. V was trimmed by 5 bases and J by 9 bases, leaving 11 bases between them. The CDR3 length is 12 residues. The germline CDR1 and CDR2 sequences are SGHVS and FNYEAQ.

The rearrangement uses TRBV24-1 and TRBJ2-7; possibly TRBD2 for D (6 bases). V lost 4 bases to trimming and J lost 0 bases, with 15 bases between them. CDR1 and CDR2 from the germline V gene are KGHDR and SFDVKD. This CDR3 region has 16 residues. For the CDR3, the DNA is TGTGCCACCAGTGAGCGACCGGGGAGGAGCTCCTACGAGCAGTACGTC. It translates to CATSERPGRSSYEQYV.

This sequence joins TRBV4-1 and TRBJ1-2; D ambiguous. CDR3 length: 13 residues. Germline CDR1 and CDR2: MGHRA and YSYEKL. V lost 4 bases and J lost 5, with 11 bases in between. The CDR3 DNA sequence: TGCGCCAGCAGCCTTTCCGTCGATTATGGCTACACCTTC. Protein product: CASSLSVDYGYTF.

In this sample, this clonotype turned up many times. The chain employs TRBV7-2 and TRBJ2-7; 9 nucleotides align to TRBD1. Trimming at V came to 1 base and at J to 4 bases, leaving 8 bases not matched to a gene. Germline values: CDR1 SGHTA, CDR2 FQGNSA. The length of the CDR3 is 16 residues. Here the CDR3 DNA reads TGTGCCAGCAGCTTAGAATCAGGACAGGGGAGGTACGAGCAGTACGTC. Amino acid sequence: CASSLESGQGRYEQYV.

This clonotype was counted at least ten times. The rearrangement uses TRBV19 and TRBJ2-1; D call uncertain. The germline V gene encodes CDR1 LNHDA and CDR2 SQIVND (reference sequence). The CDR3 totals 13 residues. Trimming pared 1 base from V and 4 bases from J, leaving 5 bases between. The CDR3 nucleotides read TGTGCCAGTAGTATAGCGAATTACAATGAGCAGTTCTTC. This sequence encodes CASSIANYNEQFF.

This clonotype has a handful of counts. The chain uses TRBV7-9 and TRBJ2-3, with D perhaps TRBD2 (5 bases). Germline V CDR1 and CDR2: SEHNR, FQNEAQ (reference sequence). The length of the CDR3 is 14 residues. Trimming shortened V by 5 bases and J by 0 bases, and 9 bases separated the two germline ends. CDR3 in amino acids: CASSPDLSTDTQYF. For the CDR3, the DNA is TGTGCCAGCAGCCCGGACTTAAGCACAGATACGCAGTATTTT. Drawing the rest from reference TRBV7-9 and TRBJ2-3, the complete variable domain is DTGVSQNPRHKITKRGQNVTFRCDPISEHNRLYWYRQTLGQGPEFLTYFQNEAQLEKSRLLSDRFSAERPKGSFSTLEIQRTEQGDSAMYLCASSPDLSTDTQYFGPGTRLTVL.

The chain links TRBV6-4 to TRBJ2-7; D is ambiguous. Per germline, CDR1 MRHNA and CDR2 SNTAGT. V was pared by 5 bases and J by 3 bases, with 8 bases between. The CDR3 extends over 12 amino acids. In DNA form, the CDR3 reads TGTGCCAGCAGTCGGGCAGACTACGAGCAGTACGTC. Amino acid sequence: CASSRADYEQYV.

This clonotype was counted between two and nine times. The CDR3 reads CASSVLGRNTEAFF. CDR3 coding DNA: TGTGCCAGCAGTGTCTTGGGGAGGAACACTGAAGCTTTCTTT. This chain joins TRBV6-1 and TRBJ1-1, with no clear D. The CDR3 runs to 14 residues. The germline V gene encodes CDR1 MNHNS and CDR2 SASEGT. V lost 4 bases, J lost 1 base, and 10 bases lay in between.

Many counts were recorded for this clonotype. This chain links TRBV19 with TRBJ1-1; no definite D call. With 2 bases removed from V and 0 bases from J, the gap between germline ends came to 4 bases. The germline CDR1 and CDR2 sequences are LNHDA and SQIVND (reference sequence). The CDR3 consists of 13 residues. CDR3 nucleotide sequence: TGTGCCAGTAGTATAAGGGTGAACACTGAAGCTTTCTTT. Protein: CASSIRVNTEAFF.

CDR3 sequence (DNA): TGTGCCAGCAGCGAGGGGGTATCGAACTATGGCTACACCTTC. Amino acids: CASSEGVSNYGYTF. The gene calls are TRBV7-9 and TRBJ1-2, with D maybe TRBD1 (6 bases). The V end was cut by 5 bases, the J end by 2 bases, with 12 bases between. The CDR3 is made up of 14 amino acids. The V gene's germline CDR1 is SEHNR and CDR2 FQNEAQ (reference sequence).

The chain joins TRBV27 to TRBJ2-3; D gene uncertain. The V end lost 6 bases, the J end lost 5 bases, and 9 bases lay between the germline ends. Per germline, CDR1 MNHEY and CDR2 SMNVEV (reference sequence). The CDR3 length is 12 residues. The CDR3 reads CASRQRLDTQYF. In DNA form, the CDR3 reads TGTGCCAGCAGGCAACGACTAGATACGCAGTATTTT.

The CDR3, as DNA: TGTGCCAGCAGCACTTGGGACAGGCGGGATTCACCCCTCCACTTT. It specifies CASSTWDRRDSPLHF. The J gene is TRBJ1-6, the V gene TRBV7-9, with 8 bases matching TRBD1. The CDR3 extends over 15 amino acids. The germline V gene encodes CDR1 SEHNR and CDR2 FQNEAQ (reference sequence). Trimming removed 5 bases from V and 8 bases from J; junction bases left unmatched: 8.